Shown below are 12 T cell receptor beta chains from a single sample sequenced in a study of lymphopenia after photon versus proton radiotherapy. The method was immunoSEQ multiplex PCR; TCRdb's version includes in-frame clones alone and lacks a portion of them. The sample holds approximately 65,000 clones, over 70% seen once. The specimen was peripheral blood, collected from a patient treated with proton-based radiotherapy. All receptors come from a man older than 75 with esophageal cancer.

V and J are TRBV27 and TRBJ2-7; D might be TRBD1 or TRBD2, each matching 6 bases. Per germline, CDR1 MNHEY and CDR2 SMNVEV (reference sequence). This CDR3 is 14 amino acids long. Between the trimmed V and J ends, which lost 3 bases and 7 bases, there was a span of 16 bases. The CDR3 protein is CASSLQQGAGEQYF. The CDR3 coding sequence is TGTGCCAGCAGTTTGCAACAGGGCGCGGGGGAGCAGTACTTC.

The chain has TRBV10-1 and TRBJ1-1; 9 nucleotides agree with TRBD1. Germline V CDR1 and CDR2: WNHNN, SYGVQD (reference sequence). The CDR3 has 15 residues. V trimming: 8 bases; J trimming: 0 bases; junction bases outside the gene matches: 7. The CDR3 protein is CASDLNRGLNTEAFF. The CDR3 nucleotides are TGCGCCAGCGACCTTAACAGGGGGCTGAACACTGAAGCTTTCTTT.

V is TRBV4-1 and J is TRBJ1-3; possible D gene TRBD1, 5 bases. V lost 1 base, J lost 3 bases, and 7 bases lay in between. This CDR3 is 14 amino acids long. Germline V gene data show CDR1 as MGHRA and CDR2 as YSYEKL. The CDR3 here is CASSQGDGGNTIYF. CDR3 DNA sequence: TGCGCCAGCAGCCAAGGGGACGGTGGAAACACCATATATTTT.

The chain combines TRBV10-3 with TRBJ1-2; a weak D match, TRBD1 (6 bases). From germline, CDR1 is ENHRY and CDR2 SYGVKD. The length of the CDR3 is 12 residues. The ends were cut back, 6 bases at V and 7 bases at J, with 12 bases in the middle. Here the CDR3 DNA reads TGTGCCATCAGCCCTACAGGGTTTGGCTACACCTTC. As protein: CAISPTGFGYTF.

The V gene is TRBV7-6, the J gene TRBJ1-1; D remains ambiguous. Per the germline V gene, CDR1 is SGHVS and CDR2 is FNYEAQ. There are 14 residues in the CDR3. With 0 bases removed from V and 5 bases from J, the gap between germline ends came to 10 bases. The CDR3 spells CASSLARSVTEAFF. Here the CDR3 DNA reads TGTGCCAGCAGCTTAGCCCGGTCGGTTACTGAAGCTTTCTTT.

This chain links TRBV5-4 with TRBJ2-7, with D perhaps TRBD1 or TRBD2 (5 bases each). CDR1 and CDR2 (germline): SGHNT, YYREEE (reference sequence). The CDR3 sequence is 15 residues long. Trimming stripped 4 bases from V and 0 bases from J, with 14 bases between. The CDR3 is CASSPRDGSSYEQYF. The CDR3 bases are TGTGCCAGCAGCCCCCGGGACGGCAGCTCCTACGAGCAGTACTTC.

V and J are TRBV5-1 and TRBJ2-3; unclear D gene. The V gene's germline CDR1 is SGHRS and CDR2 YFSETQ. V was pared by 0 bases and J by 2 bases, with 7 bases between. CDR3 length: 14 amino acids. The CDR3 DNA sequence: TGCGCCAGCAGCTTGGGACCCTTCACAGATACGCAGTATTTT. Translation gives CASSLGPFTDTQYF.

The chain recombines TRBV19 with TRBJ1-2; TRBD1 aligns across 7 bases. Per the germline V gene, CDR1 is LNHDA and CDR2 is SQIVND (reference sequence). There are 15 residues in the CDR3. V lost 6 bases and J lost 4; bases outside the gene matches: 11. The CDR3 is CASRHTGTESYGYTF. Written as DNA, the CDR3 is TGTGCCAGTAGGCACACCGGGACAGAGAGCTATGGCTACACCTTC.

The V gene is TRBV4-3, the J gene TRBJ2-6; 10 positions agree with TRBD1. Germline lookup yields CDR1 LGHNA and CDR2 YSLEER. Trimming at V came to 3 bases and at J to 2 bases, leaving 7 bases not matched to a gene. The CDR3 contains 18 residues. CDR3 protein: CASSQGDRGLAGANVLTF. In DNA form, the CDR3 reads TGCGCCAGCAGCCAGGGGGACAGGGGACTAGCTGGGGCCAACGTCCTGACTTTC.

The chain recombines TRBV6-1 with TRBJ1-5; 8 bases are a match to TRBD1. The germline V gene has CDR1 MNHNS and CDR2 SASEGT. Trimming took 6 bases from V and 6 from J; bases not matched to a gene: 4. The length of the CDR3 is 13 residues. The CDR3 here is CASRLTGGQPQHF. The CDR3 DNA sequence: TGTGCCAGCAGGTTAACAGGGGGTCAGCCCCAGCATTTT.

V usage is TRBV6-5 and J usage is TRBJ2-2, with a weak D call TRBD1 (5 bases). This CDR3 is 15 amino acids long. Germline V gene sequence: CDR1 MNHEY, CDR2 SVGAGI. V was cut by 6 bases and J by 0 bases, with 11 bases left in between. The CDR3 here is CASRTDRANTGELFF. As DNA, the CDR3 is TGTGCCAGCAGGACAGACAGAGCGAACACCGGGGAGCTGTTTTTT.

The chain has TRBV5-1 and TRBJ2-3; 12 bases match TRBD2. This CDR3 has 16 residues. From germline, CDR1 is SGHRS and CDR2 YFSETQ. The V gene end was trimmed by 0 bases and the J gene end by 4 bases; junction bases not matched to a gene: 3. The CDR3: CASSLGLAGAADTQYF. The CDR3 DNA follows: TGCGCCAGCAGCTTGGGACTAGCGGGAGCCGCAGATACGCAGTATTTT.